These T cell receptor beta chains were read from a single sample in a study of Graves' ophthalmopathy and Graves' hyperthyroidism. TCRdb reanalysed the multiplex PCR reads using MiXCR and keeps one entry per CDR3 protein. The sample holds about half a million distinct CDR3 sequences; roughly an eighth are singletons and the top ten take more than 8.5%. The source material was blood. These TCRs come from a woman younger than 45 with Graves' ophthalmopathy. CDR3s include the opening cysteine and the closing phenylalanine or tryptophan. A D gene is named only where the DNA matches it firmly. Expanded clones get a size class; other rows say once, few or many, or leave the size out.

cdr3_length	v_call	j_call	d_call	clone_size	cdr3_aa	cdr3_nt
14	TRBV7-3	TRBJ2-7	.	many	CASSVGTLGDEQYF	TGTGCCAGCAGCGTAGGGACTCTAGGAGACGAGCAGTACTTC
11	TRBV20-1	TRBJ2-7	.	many	CSARTRLEQYF	TGCAGTGCTAGAACCAGGCTCGAGCAGTACTTC
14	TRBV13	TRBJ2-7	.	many	CASSFRDTSYEQYF	TGTGCCAGCAGCTTCCGGGACACATCCTACGAGCAGTACTTC
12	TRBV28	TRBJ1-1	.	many	CASSYSDTEAFF	TGTGCCAGCAGTTACAGCGACACTGAAGCTTTCTTT
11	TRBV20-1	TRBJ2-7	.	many	CSADRGHEQYF	TGCAGTGCCGACCGGGGGCACGAGCAGTACTTC
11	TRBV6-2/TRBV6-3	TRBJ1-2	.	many	CASTDGSGYTF	TGTGCCAGCACGGACGGGAGCGGCTACACCTTC
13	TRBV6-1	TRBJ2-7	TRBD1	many	CAAEDRDRYEQYF	TGTGCCGCGGAGGACCGGGACAGATACGAGCAGTACTTC
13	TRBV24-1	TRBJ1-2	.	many	CATSPTANYGYTF	TGTGCCACCAGTCCGACGGCTAACTATGGCTACACCTTC
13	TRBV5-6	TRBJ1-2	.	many	CASSSPSGYGYTF	TGTGCCAGCAGCAGCCCGAGCGGGTATGGCTACACCTTC
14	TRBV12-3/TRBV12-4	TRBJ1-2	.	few	CASSPDMVIGGYTF	TGTGCCAGCAGTCCCGACATGGTGATCGGCGGTTACACCTTC
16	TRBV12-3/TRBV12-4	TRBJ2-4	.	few	CASSLRGASRQNIQYF	TGTGCCAGCAGTTTAAGGGGGGCTAGCAGACAAAACATTCAGTACTTC
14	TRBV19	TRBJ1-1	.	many	CASSIQGASTEAFF	TGTGCCAGTAGTATCCAGGGCGCGAGCACTGAAGCTTTCTTT
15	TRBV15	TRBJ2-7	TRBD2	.	CATSRGASGTYEQYF	TGTGCCACCAGCAGAGGGGCTAGCGGGACGTACGAGCAGTACTTC
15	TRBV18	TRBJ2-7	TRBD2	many	CASSRTSAGRMEQYF	TGTGCCAGCTCACGGACTAGCGCAGGTCGGATGGAGCAGTACTTC
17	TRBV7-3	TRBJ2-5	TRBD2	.	CASSLRPGLAGFETQYF	TGTGCCAGCAGCTTGAGACCGGGACTAGCGGGATTTGAGACCCAGTACTTC
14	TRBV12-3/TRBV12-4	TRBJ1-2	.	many	CASSLRMGMDGYTF	TGTGCCAGCAGTTTACGAATGGGAATGGATGGCTACACCTTC
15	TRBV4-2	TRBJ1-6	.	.	CASSQEKRDNSPLHF	TGTGCCAGCAGCCAAGAAAAAAGAGATAATTCACCCCTCCACTTT
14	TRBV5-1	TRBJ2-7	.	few	CASSLVPPSYEQYF	TGCGCCAGCAGCTTGGTGCCTCCCTCCTACGAGCAGTACTTC
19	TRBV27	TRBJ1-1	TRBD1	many	CASGRLPGGALLRATEAFF	TGTGCCAGCGGCCGATTGCCAGGGGGGGCCTTACTCCGGGCCACTGAAGCTTTCTTT
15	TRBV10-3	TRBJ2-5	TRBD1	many	CAISESDRALETQYF	TGTGCCATCAGTGAGTCGGACAGGGCGCTAGAGACCCAGTACTTC
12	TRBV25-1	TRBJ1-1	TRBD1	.	CASSQDRLEAFF	TGTGCCAGCAGTCAGGACAGGTTGGAAGCTTTCTTT
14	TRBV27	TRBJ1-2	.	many	CASSSSRVDYGYTF	TGTGCCAGCAGTTCTAGCAGGGTAGACTATGGCTACACCTTC
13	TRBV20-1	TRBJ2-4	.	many	CSASPLIRDIQYF	TGCAGTGCTAGTCCCCTGATCAGGGACATTCAGTACTTC
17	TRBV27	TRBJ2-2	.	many	CASSLWINGAGTGELFF	TGTGCCAGCAGTTTATGGATAAACGGGGCGGGCACCGGGGAGCTGTTTTTT
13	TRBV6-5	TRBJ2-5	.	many	CASSPIRKETQYF	TGTGCCAGCAGTCCGATCCGAAAGGAGACCCAGTACTTC
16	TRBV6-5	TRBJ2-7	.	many	CASSYRIRTDPYEQYF	TGTGCCAGCAGTTACCGTATCAGGACGGACCCTTACGAGCAGTACTTC
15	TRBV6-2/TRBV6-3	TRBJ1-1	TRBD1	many	CASTRHRGAGTEAFF	TGTGCCAGCACCAGACACAGGGGCGCGGGCACTGAAGCTTTCTTT
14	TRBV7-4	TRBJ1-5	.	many	CASSVRGWGQPQHF	TGTGCCAGCAGCGTCAGGGGTTGGGGTCAGCCCCAGCATTTT
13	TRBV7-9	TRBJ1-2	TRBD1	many	CASSFTGGYGYTF	TGTGCCAGCAGCTTTACAGGGGGCTATGGCTACACCTTC
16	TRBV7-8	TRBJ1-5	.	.	CASSLGIERRYQPQHF	TGTGCCAGCAGCTTAGGGATAGAACGCCGGTATCAGCCCCAGCATTTT
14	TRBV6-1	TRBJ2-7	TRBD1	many	CASSEGDRGYEQYF	TGTGCCAGCAGTGAGGGAGACAGGGGCTACGAGCAGTACTTC
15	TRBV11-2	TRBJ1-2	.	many	CASSPLRGNLYGYTF	TGTGCCAGCAGCCCCCTCAGGGGAAACCTCTATGGCTACACCTTC
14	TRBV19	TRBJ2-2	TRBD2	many	CASSKRGITGELFF	TGTGCCAGTAGTAAGCGGGGTATTACCGGGGAGCTGTTTTTT